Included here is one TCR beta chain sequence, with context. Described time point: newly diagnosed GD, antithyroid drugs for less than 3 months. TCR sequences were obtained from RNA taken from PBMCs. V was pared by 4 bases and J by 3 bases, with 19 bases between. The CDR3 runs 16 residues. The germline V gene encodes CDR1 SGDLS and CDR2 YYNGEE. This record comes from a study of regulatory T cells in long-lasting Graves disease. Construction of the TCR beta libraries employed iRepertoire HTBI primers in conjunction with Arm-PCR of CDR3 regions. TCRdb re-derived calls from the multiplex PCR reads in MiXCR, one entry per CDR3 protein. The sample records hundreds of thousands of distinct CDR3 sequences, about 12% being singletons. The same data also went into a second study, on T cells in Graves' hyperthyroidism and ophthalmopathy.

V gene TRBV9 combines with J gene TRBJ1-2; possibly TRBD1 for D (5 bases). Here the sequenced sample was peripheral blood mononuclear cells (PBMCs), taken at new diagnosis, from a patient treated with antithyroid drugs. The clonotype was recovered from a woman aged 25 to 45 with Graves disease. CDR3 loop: CASSPLLPRADYGYTF. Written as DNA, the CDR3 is TGTGCCAGCAGCCCCCTGTTGCCCAGGGCCGACTATGGCTACACCTTC.